This TCR beta chain was sequenced in a study of blood T cell repertoires in COVID-19. Study in general: The samples span acute and convalescent COVID-19 from the United States, Italy and Spain.

Donors were grouped by their self-reported clinical history. Sequencing was performed with immunoSEQ multiplex PCR; in TCRdb, only in-frame clones are kept and a portion is missing. The table lists hundreds of thousands of clones, roughly 91% of them singletons. The V gene's germline CDR1 is SGHRS and CDR2 YFSETQ. The V and J ends lost 6 bases and 3 bases respectively, with 13 bases between them. There are 13 residues in the CDR3. The sequence derives from a woman younger than 45 with acute COVID-19. Sequenced: PBMCs or T cells enriched from blood (not recorded which). The genes are TRBV5-1 and TRBJ2-7; D ambiguous. This chain's CDR3 is CASTALAGYEQYF. The CDR3 nucleotides are TGCGCCAGCACCGCGTTGGCAGGCTACGAGCAGTACTTC.